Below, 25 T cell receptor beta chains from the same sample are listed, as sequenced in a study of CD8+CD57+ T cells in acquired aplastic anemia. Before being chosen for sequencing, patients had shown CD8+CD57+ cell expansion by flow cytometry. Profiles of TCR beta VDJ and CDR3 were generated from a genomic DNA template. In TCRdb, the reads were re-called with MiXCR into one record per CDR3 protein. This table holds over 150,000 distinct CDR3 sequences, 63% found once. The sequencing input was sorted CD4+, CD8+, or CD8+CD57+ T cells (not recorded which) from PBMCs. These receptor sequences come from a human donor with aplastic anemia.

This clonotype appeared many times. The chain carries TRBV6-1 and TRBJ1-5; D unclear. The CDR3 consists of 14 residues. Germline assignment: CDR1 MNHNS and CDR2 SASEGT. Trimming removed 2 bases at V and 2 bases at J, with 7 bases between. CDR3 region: CASSEQAGNQPQHF. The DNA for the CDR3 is TGTGCCAGCAGTGAACAGGCGGGCAATCAGCCCCAGCATTTT.

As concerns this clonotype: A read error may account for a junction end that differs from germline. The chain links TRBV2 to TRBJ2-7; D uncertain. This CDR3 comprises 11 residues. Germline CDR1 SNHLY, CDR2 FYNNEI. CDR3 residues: CASSLPEEQCF. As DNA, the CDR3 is TGTGCCAGCAGTCTGCCAGAGGAGCAGTGCTTC. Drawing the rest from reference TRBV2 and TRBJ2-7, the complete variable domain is EPEVTQTPSHQVTQMGQEVILRCVPISNHLYFYWYRQILGQKVEFLVSFYNNEISEKSEIFDDQFSVERPDGSNFTLKIRSTKLEDSAMYFCASSLPEEQCFGPGTRLTVT.

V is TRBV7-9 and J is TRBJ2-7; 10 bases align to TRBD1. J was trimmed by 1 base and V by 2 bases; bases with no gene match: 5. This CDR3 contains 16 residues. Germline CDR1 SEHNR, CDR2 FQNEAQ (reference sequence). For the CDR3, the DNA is TGTGCCAGCAGCTTAAGCCTGGGACAGGGGTCCTACGAGCAGTACTTC. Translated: CASSLSLGQGSYEQYF.

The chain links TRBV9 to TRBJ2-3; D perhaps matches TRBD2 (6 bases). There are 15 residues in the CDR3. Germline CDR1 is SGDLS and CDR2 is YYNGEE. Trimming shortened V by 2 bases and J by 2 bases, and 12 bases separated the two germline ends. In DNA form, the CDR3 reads TGTGCCAGCAGCGTCAGCGGGTCCCTCACAGATACGCAGTATTTT. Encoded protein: CASSVSGSLTDTQYF. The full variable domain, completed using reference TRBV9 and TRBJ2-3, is DSGVTQTPKHLITATGQRVTLRCSPRSGDLSVYWYQQSLDQGLQFLIQYYNGEERAKGNILERFSAQQFPDLHSELNLSSLELGDSALYFCASSVSGSLTDTQYFGPGTRLTVL.

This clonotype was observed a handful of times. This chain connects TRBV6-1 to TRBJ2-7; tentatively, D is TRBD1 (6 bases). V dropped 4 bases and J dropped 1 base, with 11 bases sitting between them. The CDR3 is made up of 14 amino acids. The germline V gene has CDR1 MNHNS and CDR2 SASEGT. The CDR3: CASSGRGASYEQYF. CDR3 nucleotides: TGTGCCAGCAGTGGCAGGGGCGCGTCCTACGAGCAGTACTTC.

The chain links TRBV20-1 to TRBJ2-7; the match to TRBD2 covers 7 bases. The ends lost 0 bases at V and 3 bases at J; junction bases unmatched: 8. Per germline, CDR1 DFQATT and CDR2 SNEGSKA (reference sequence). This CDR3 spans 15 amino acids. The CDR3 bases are TGCAGTGCTAGAGATTATCGGGGGGAGGACTACGAGCAGTACTTC. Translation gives CSARDYRGEDYEQYF.

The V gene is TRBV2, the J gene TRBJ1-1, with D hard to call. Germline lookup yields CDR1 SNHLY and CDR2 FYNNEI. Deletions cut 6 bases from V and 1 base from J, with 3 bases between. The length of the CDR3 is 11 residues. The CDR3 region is CASRSNTEAFF. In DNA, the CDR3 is TGTGCCAGCAGATCGAACACTGAAGCTTTCTTT.

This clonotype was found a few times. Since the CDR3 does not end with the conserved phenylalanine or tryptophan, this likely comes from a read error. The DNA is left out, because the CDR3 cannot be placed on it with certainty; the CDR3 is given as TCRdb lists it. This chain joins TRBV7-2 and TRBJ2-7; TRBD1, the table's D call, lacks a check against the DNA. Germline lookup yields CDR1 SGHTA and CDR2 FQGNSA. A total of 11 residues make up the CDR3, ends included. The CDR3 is CASSFGQGRHL.

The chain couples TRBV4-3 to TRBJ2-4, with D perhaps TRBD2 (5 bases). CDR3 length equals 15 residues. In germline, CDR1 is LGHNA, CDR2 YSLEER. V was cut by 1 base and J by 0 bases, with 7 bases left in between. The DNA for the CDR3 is TGCGCCAGCAGCCAAGCAGGACTAGCCAAAAACATTCAGTACTTC. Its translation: CASSQAGLAKNIQYF.

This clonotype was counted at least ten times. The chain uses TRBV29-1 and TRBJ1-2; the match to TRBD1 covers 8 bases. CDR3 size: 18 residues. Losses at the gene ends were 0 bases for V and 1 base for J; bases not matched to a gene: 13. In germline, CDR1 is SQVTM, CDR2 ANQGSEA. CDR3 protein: CSVEDPDRQGMVNYGYTF. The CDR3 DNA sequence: TGCAGCGTTGAAGATCCGGATCGACAGGGGATGGTTAACTATGGCTACACCTTC.

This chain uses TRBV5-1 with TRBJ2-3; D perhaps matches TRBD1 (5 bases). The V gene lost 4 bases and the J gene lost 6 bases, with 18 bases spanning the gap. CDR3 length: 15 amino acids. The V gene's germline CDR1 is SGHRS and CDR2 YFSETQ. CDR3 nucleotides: TGCGCCAGCAGCCCTGAGGACAAGGACCCCGATACGCAGTATTTT. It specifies CASSPEDKDPDTQYF.

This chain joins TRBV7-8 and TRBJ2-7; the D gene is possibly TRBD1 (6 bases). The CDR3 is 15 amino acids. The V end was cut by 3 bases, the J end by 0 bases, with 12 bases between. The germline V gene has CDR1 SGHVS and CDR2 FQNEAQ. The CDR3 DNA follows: TGTGCCAGCAGCTTGGACAGACCTCTCTCCTACGAGCAGTACTTC. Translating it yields CASSLDRPLSYEQYF.

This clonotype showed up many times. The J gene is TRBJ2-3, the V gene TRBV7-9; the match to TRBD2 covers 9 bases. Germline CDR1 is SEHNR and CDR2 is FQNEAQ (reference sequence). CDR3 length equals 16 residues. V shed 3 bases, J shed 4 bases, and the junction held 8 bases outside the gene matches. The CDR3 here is CASSLLGGGAADTQYF. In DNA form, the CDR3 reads TGTGCCAGCAGCTTGTTGGGCGGGGGGGCTGCAGATACGCAGTATTTT.

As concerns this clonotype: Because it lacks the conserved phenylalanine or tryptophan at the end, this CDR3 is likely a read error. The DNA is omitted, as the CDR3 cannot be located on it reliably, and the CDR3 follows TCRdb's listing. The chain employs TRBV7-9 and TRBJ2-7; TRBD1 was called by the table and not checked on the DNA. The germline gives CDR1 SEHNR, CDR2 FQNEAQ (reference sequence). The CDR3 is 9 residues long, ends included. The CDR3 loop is CASSPVQGQ.

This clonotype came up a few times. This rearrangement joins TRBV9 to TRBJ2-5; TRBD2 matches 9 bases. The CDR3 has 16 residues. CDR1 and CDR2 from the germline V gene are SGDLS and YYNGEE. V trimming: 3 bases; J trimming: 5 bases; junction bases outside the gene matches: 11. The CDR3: CASSGSGTSYGETQYF. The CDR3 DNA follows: TGTGCCAGCAGCGGCTCCGGGACTAGCTACGGCGAGACCCAGTACTTC.

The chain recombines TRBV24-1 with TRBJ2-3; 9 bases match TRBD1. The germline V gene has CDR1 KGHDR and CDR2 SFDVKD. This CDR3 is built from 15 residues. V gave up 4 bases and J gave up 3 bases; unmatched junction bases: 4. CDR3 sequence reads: CATSEAGQGTDTQYF. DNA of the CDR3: TGTGCCACCAGTGAAGCGGGACAGGGTACAGATACGCAGTATTTT.

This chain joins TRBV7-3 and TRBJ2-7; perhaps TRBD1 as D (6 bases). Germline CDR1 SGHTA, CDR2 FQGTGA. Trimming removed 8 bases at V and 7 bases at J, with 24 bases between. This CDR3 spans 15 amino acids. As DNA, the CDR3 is TGTGCCAGCTCACCATTTTCTCAGGGGCGGCGGGAGCAGTACTTC. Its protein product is CASSPFSQGRREQYF.

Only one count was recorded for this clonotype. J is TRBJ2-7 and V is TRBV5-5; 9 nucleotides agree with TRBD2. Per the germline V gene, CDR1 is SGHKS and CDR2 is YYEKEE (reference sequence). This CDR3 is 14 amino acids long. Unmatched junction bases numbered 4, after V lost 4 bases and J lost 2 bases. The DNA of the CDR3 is TGTGCCAGCAGCGTGACTAGCGGCACCTACGAGCAGTACTTC. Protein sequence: CASSVTSGTYEQYF. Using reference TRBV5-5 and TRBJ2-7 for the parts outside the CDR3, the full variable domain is DAGVTQSPTHLIKTRGQQVTLRCSPISGHKSVSWYQQVLGQGPQFIFQYYEKEERGRGNFPDRFSARQFPNYSSELNVNALLLGDSALYLCASSVTSGTYEQYFGPGTRLTVT.

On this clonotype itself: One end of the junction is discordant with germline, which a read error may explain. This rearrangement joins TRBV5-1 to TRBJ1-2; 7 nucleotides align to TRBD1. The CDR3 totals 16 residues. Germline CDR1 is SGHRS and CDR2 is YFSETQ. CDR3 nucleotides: TGTGCCAGCAGCGCCGAAGCGCGACAGGGAAGGTATGGCTACACCTTC. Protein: CASSAEARQGRYGYTF.

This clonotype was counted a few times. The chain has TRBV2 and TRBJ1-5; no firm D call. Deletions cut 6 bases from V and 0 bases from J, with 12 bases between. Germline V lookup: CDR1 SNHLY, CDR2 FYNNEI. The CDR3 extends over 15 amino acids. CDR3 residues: CASRRGIDSNQPQHF. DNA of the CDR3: TGTGCCAGCAGGCGAGGAATTGATAGCAATCAGCCCCAGCATTTT.

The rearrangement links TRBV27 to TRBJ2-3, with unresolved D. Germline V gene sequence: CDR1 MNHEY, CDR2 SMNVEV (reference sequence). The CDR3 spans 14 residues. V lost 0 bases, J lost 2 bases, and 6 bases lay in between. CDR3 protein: CASSLSPDTDTQYF. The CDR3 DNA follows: TGTGCCAGCAGTTTATCACCAGACACAGATACGCAGTATTTT.

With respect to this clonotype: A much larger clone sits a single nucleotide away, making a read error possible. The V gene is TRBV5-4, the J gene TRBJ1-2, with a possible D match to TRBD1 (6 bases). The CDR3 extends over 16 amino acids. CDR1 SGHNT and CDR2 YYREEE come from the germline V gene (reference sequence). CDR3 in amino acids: CASSSQTWGAKYGCTF. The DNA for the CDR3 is TGTGCCAGCAGCTCCCAGACTTGGGGGGCTAAATATGGCTGCACCTTC.

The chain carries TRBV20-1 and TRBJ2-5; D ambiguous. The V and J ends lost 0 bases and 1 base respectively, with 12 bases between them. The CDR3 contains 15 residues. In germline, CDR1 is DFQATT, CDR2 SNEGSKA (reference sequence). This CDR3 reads CSARDPTTSQETQYF. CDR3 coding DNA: TGCAGTGCTAGAGATCCAACTACCTCCCAAGAGACCCAGTACTTC.

This chain's CDR3 is CASTARDSLSPLHF. The CDR3, as DNA: TGTGCCAGTACCGCCCGGGACAGCCTTTCACCCCTCCACTTT. The chain is built from TRBV19 and TRBJ1-6; TRBD1 agrees at 7 bases. This CDR3 comprises 14 residues. The junction had 9 bases not matched to a gene; V was cut back by 7 bases and J by 9 bases. The germline CDR1 and CDR2 sequences are LNHDA and SQIVND (reference sequence).

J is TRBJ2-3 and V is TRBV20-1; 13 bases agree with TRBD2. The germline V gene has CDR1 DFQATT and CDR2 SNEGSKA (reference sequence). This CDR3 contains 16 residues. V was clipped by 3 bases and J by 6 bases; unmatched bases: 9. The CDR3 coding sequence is TGCAGTGCTAGCTACCTACTAGCGGGGGGGCGGGATACGCAGTATTTT. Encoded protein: CSASYLLAGGRDTQYF.